These 20 T cell receptor beta chains originate from one sample sequenced in a study of blood T cell repertoires in COVID-19. The method was immunoSEQ multiplex PCR; TCRdb's version includes in-frame clones alone and lacks a portion of them. The table lists about 140,000 clones, 84% of them singletons. Sequencing was carried out using peripheral blood. These receptors were collected from a woman aged 55 to 70 with acute or convalescent COVID-19.

This clone has a single count. The DNA of the CDR3 is TGTGCCAGTAGTTTGGGGAGTTACAATGAGCAGTTCTTC. This translates into CASSLGSYNEQFF. The chain is built from TRBV19 and TRBJ2-1; perhaps TRBD2 as D (5 bases). This CDR3 comprises 13 residues. Per germline, CDR1 LNHDA and CDR2 SQIVND (reference sequence). The germline V and J ends were trimmed by 5 bases and 4 bases, with 9 bases remaining between them.

The rearrangement links TRBV11-3 to TRBJ2-5; 10 bases line up with TRBD2. Per the germline V gene, CDR1 is SGHNT and CDR2 is YENEEA. The CDR3 extends over 15 amino acids. V dropped 3 bases and J dropped 4; count of bases not matched to a gene: 5. CDR3 nucleotides: TGTGCCAGCAGCTTTGGACTAGCGGTCGGAGAGACCCAGTACTTC. Translated, it gives CASSFGLAVGETQYF.

V and J are TRBV4-1 and TRBJ2-5; D possibly corresponds to TRBD1 (6 bases). Germline V gene sequence: CDR1 MGHRA, CDR2 YSYEKL. This CDR3 is 14 amino acids long. Trimming took off 1 base at V and 6 bases at J, with 12 bases between the two ends. DNA of the CDR3: TGCGCCAGCAGCCAAGTCCCAGGGGTTAAGACCCAGTACTTC. Protein product: CASSQVPGVKTQYF.

This sequence joins TRBV3-1 (or the pseudogene TRBV3-2) and TRBJ2-1; 14 bases are a match to TRBD2. The CDR3 loop spans 15 amino acids. V lost 3 bases, J lost 8 bases, and 3 bases stayed unmatched. CDR1 is LGHDT, CDR2 YNNKEL, per germline (reference sequence). This chain's CDR3 is CASSQGLAGVYEQFF. CDR3 nucleotide sequence: TGTGCCAGCAGCCAGGGACTAGCGGGAGTATATGAGCAGTTCTTC.

V usage is TRBV28 and J usage is TRBJ2-1; D may be TRBD2 (6 bases). The CDR3 contains 13 residues. The germline V gene encodes CDR1 MDHEN and CDR2 SYDVKM. V was trimmed by 8 bases and J by 6 bases, leaving 14 bases between them. The CDR3 loop is CASLRLVGNEQFF. CDR3 coding DNA: TGTGCCAGCCTTAGACTAGTGGGCAATGAGCAGTTCTTC.

The chain joins TRBV6-1 to TRBJ2-3, with a weak D call TRBD1 (5 bases). Germline V gene lookup returns CDR1 MNHNS and CDR2 SASEGT. V lost 2 bases, J lost 0 bases, and 12 bases lay in between. The CDR3 covers 16 residues. The CDR3 region has the DNA TGTGCCAGCAGTGAACCAGGGTTTTCTAGCACAGATACGCAGTATTTT. Translation gives CASSEPGFSSTDTQYF.

The chain couples TRBV5-1 to TRBJ2-5, with D possibly matching TRBD2 (5 bases). V was clipped by 0 bases and J by 1 base, with 10 bases between them. CDR3 length: 15 amino acids. Germline V gene sequence: CDR1 SGHRS, CDR2 YFSETQ. CDR3 coding DNA: TGCGCCAGCAGCTTGGGAATGGGGAGCCAAGAGACCCAGTACTTC. This codes for CASSLGMGSQETQYF.

This clone was recorded once. The gene calls are TRBV28 and TRBJ2-1, with 8 bases fitting TRBD1. V gave up 5 bases and J gave up 5 bases; unmatched junction bases: 8. Looked up from germline, CDR1 is MDHEN and CDR2 is SYDVKM. The CDR3 spans 15 residues. The CDR3 DNA reads TGTGCCAGCAGTCCGGACAGGGAGACACACAATGAGCAGTTCTTC. Translated, it gives CASSPDRETHNEQFF.

The V gene is TRBV7-6, the J gene TRBJ2-1; 9 bases are shared with TRBD2. Per the germline V gene, CDR1 is SGHVS and CDR2 is FNYEAQ. This CDR3 is 19 amino acids long. Trimming took 0 bases from V and 3 from J; bases not matched to a gene: 12. The CDR3 is CASSLASIDETSGYNEQFF. CDR3 DNA sequence: TGTGCCAGCAGCTTAGCTTCTATTGACGAGACTAGCGGCTACAATGAGCAGTTCTTC.

CDR3 loop: CASSPPSASEQFF. DNA of the CDR3: TGTGCCAGCAGTCCCCCTAGCGCAAGTGAGCAGTTCTTC. The V call is TRBV3-1 (or the pseudogene TRBV3-2), the J call TRBJ2-1; D is perhaps TRBD2 (6 bases). The CDR3 length is 13 residues. V was trimmed by 6 bases and J by 9 bases, leaving 15 bases between them. Germline V gene data show CDR1 as LGHDT and CDR2 as YNNKEL (reference sequence).

The CDR3 nucleotides are TGTGCCTGGAGGCTAGCGGGGACCTACGAGCAGTACTTC. Protein product: CAWRLAGTYEQYF. The rearrangement uses TRBV30 and TRBJ2-7; TRBD2 aligns across 9 bases. The CDR3 contains 13 residues. Germline CDR1 and CDR2: GTSNPN and SVGIG (reference sequence). The trim removed 3 bases at V and 2 bases at J, leaving 2 bases unmatched.

The chain uses TRBV5-4 and TRBJ2-1; D unclear. Trimming left V 4 bases short and J 9 bases short, with 17 bases between. This CDR3 is built from 14 residues. Germline CDR1 and CDR2: SGHNT and YYREEE (reference sequence). The CDR3 sequence is CASSVAPGSSEQFF. The CDR3 DNA reads as TGTGCCAGCAGCGTCGCTCCGGGTTCGAGTGAGCAGTTCTTC.

This chain connects TRBV24-1 to TRBJ1-3; TRBD1 might be the D (5 bases). This CDR3 spans 15 amino acids. Germline-derived CDR1 and CDR2 are KGHDR and SFDVKD. Trimming removed 9 bases at V and 0 bases at J, with 14 bases between. The CDR3 DNA reads TGTGCCACCGGGGGGATACAGTTCTCTGGAAACACCATATATTTT. Amino acid sequence: CATGGIQFSGNTIYF.

This chain uses TRBV10-3 with TRBJ2-7; TRBD2 agrees at 11 bases. This CDR3 comprises 17 residues. The V gene end was trimmed by 4 bases and the J gene end by 4 bases; junction bases not matched to a gene: 12. Germline V gives CDR1 ENHRY, CDR2 SYGVKD. The CDR3 coding sequence is TGTGCCATCAGTGGCGAGGGAATTAGCGGGAGGGCTTACGAGCAGTACTTC. Translated: CAISGEGISGRAYEQYF.

CDR3 protein: CASKLADSSYNEQFF. CDR3 nucleotides: TGTGCCAGCAAATTAGCGGATAGCTCCTACAATGAGCAGTTCTTC. V and J are TRBV27 and TRBJ2-1, with D possibly TRBD2 on 6 matching bases. The CDR3 covers 15 residues. From germline, CDR1 is MNHEY and CDR2 SMNVEV (reference sequence). The V gene lost 7 bases and the J gene lost 0 bases, with 13 bases spanning the gap.

The rearrangement links TRBV18 to TRBJ1-2, with a weak D call TRBD1 (6 bases). The length of the CDR3 is 14 residues. Germline-derived CDR1 and CDR2 are KGHSH and LQKENI. Trimming left V 8 bases short and J 8 bases short, with 21 bases between. As DNA, the CDR3 is TGTGCCAGCGCCGCGCCTCAACGAACAGGGGGCTACACCTTC. It specifies CASAAPQRTGGYTF.

The chain is built from TRBV18 and TRBJ2-5; 9 positions match TRBD2. The CDR3 runs to 17 residues. Trimming removed 4 bases from V and 2 bases from J; junction bases left unmatched: 11. CDR1 is KGHSH, CDR2 LQKENI, per germline. This CDR3 reads CASSRNAGTSRQETQYF. The CDR3 nucleotides read TGTGCCAGCTCACGGAATGCAGGGACTAGCCGACAAGAGACCCAGTACTTC.

This sequence joins TRBV7-3 and TRBJ2-2, with TRBD2 matching over 7 bases. Germline-derived CDR1 and CDR2 are SGHTA and FQGTGA. The CDR3 sequence is 15 residues long. The junction had 5 bases not matched to a gene; V was cut back by 2 bases and J by 5 bases. In DNA, the CDR3 is TGTGCCAGCAGCTTAGGCGGGAGAGGGACCGGGGAGCTGTTTTTT. It codes for CASSLGGRGTGELFF.

The rearrangement joins TRBV23-1 to TRBJ2-1, with TRBD1 as a possible D gene (6 bases). TRBV23-1 qualifies as an ORF whose function is uncertain. V dropped 0 bases and J dropped 2 bases, with 11 bases sitting between them. The CDR3 is made up of 16 amino acids. The CDR3 coding sequence is TGCGCCAGCAGTCAATCACGGGGACATCCCTACAATGAGCAGTTCTTC. As protein: CASSQSRGHPYNEQFF.

This clone occurred once. The J gene is TRBJ1-5, the V gene TRBV2; 7 bases line up with TRBD1. This CDR3 spans 16 amino acids. J was trimmed by 3 bases and V by 4 bases; bases with no gene match: 9. Germline V gene sequence: CDR1 SNHLY, CDR2 FYNNEI. The CDR3 loop is CASSGGAGGNNQPQHF. The CDR3 bases are TGTGCCAGCAGTGGAGGGGCAGGGGGAAACAATCAGCCCCAGCATTTT.